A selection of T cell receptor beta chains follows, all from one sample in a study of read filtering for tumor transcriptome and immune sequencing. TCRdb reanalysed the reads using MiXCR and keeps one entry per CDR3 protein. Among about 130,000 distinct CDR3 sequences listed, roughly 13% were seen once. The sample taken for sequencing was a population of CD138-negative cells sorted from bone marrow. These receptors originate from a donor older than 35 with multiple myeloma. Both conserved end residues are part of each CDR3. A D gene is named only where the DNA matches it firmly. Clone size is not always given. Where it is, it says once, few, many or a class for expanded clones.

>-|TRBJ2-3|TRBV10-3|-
CAISESTVHLDTQYF
TGTGCCATCAGTGAGTCAACCGTCCACCTAGATACGCAGTATTTT
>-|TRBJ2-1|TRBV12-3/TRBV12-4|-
CASSQTGPFLYNEQFF
TGTGCCAGCAGCCAGACAGGCCCTTTCCTCTACAATGAGCAGTTCTTC
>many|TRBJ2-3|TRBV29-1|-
CSVAVIGQTTDTQYF
TGCAGCGTTGCAGTGATAGGACAGACCACAGATACGCAGTATTTT
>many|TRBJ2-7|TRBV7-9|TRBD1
CASSRPGQGTYEQYF
TGTGCCAGCAGCCGGCCGGGACAGGGCACCTACGAGCAGTACTTC
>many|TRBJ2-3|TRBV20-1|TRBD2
CSARGLAGLTDTQYF
TGCAGTGCTAGGGGACTAGCGGGGCTCACAGATACGCAGTATTTT
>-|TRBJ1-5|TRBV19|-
CASSIWTPSNQPQHF
TGTGCCAGTAGTATTTGGACCCCTAGCAATCAGCCCCAGCATTTT
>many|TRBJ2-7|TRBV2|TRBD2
CASSETTSGSYEQYF
TGTGCCAGCAGTGAAACTACTAGCGGGTCCTACGAGCAGTACTTC
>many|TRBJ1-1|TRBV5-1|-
CASSLEAGAEAFF
TGCGCCAGCAGCTTGGAGGCCGGGGCTGAAGCTTTCTTT
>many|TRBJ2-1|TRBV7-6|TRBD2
CASSLARLGREGRNEQFF
TGTGCCAGCAGCTTAGCGCGTCTAGGGCGGGAGGGCCGGAATGAGCAGTTCTTC
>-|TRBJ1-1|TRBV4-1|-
CASSQGQSNTEAFF
TGCGCCAGCAGCCAGGGACAATCCAACACTGAAGCTTTCTTT
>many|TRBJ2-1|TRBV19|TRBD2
CASSIKAGGAEQFF
TGTGCCAGTAGTATTAAGGCGGGAGGCGCTGAGCAGTTCTTC
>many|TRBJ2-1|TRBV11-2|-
CASSLRGRDRGSYNEQFF
TGTGCCAGCAGCTTACGTGGGCGGGATAGGGGCTCCTACAATGAGCAGTTCTTC
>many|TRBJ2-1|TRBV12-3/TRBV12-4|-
CASSPGLDEQFF
TGTGCCAGCAGTCCGGGACTGGATGAGCAGTTCTTC
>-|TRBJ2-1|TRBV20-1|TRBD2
CSADAGLAVYNEQFF
TGCAGTGCGGATGCGGGACTAGCGGTCTACAATGAGCAGTTCTTC
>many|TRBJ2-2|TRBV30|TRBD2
CASRRGGRAFNTGELFF
TGTGCCTCCCGAAGAGGCGGGAGGGCCTTCAACACCGGGGAGCTGTTTTTT
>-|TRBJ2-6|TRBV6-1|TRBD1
CALHRGDSGANVLTF
TGTGCCCTCCACAGGGGGGACTCTGGGGCCAACGTCCTGACTTTC
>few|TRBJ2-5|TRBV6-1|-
CASSVQGGRETQYF
TGTGCCAGCAGTGTACAGGGAGGTAGGGAGACCCAGTACTTC
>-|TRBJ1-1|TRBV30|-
CAWSGQMNTEAFF
TGTGCCTGGAGCGGCCAGATGAACACTGAAGCTTTCTTT
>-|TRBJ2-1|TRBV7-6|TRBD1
CASSLPGQGYNVQFF
TGTGCCAGCAGCCTCCCCGGACAGGGATACAATGTGCAGTTCTTC
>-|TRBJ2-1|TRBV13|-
CASSLEDSNEQFF
TGTGCCAGCAGCTTAGAGGACAGCAATGAGCAGTTCTTC
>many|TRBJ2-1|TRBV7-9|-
CASSSGGAGRGYNEQFF
TGTGCCAGCAGCTCGGGAGGCGCCGGAAGGGGGTACAATGAGCAGTTCTTC
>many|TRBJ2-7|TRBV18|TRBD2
CASSVPGLAGVSTAEQYF
TGTGCCAGCTCAGTTCCGGGACTAGCGGGAGTATCGACCGCCGAGCAGTACTTC
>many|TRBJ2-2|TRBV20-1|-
CSAGRGQGTGELFF
TGCAGTGCTGGCCGGGGCCAGGGAACCGGGGAGCTGTTTTTT
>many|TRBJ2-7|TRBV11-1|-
CASSSQRVSYEQYF
TGTGCCAGCAGCTCCCAGCGGGTGTCCTACGAGCAGTACTTC
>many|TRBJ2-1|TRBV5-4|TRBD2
CASSSGLAGVYNEQFF
TGTGCCAGCAGCTCGGGTCTAGCGGGAGTGTACAATGAGCAGTTCTTC
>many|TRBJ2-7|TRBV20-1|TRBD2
CSARGASGRVTVDEQYF
TGCAGTGCTAGAGGCGCTAGCGGGAGGGTAACGGTCGACGAGCAGTACTTC
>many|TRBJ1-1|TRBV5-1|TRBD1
CASNGGDSYTEALF
TGCGCCAGCAACGGGGGGGACAGCTACACTGAAGCTCTCTTT